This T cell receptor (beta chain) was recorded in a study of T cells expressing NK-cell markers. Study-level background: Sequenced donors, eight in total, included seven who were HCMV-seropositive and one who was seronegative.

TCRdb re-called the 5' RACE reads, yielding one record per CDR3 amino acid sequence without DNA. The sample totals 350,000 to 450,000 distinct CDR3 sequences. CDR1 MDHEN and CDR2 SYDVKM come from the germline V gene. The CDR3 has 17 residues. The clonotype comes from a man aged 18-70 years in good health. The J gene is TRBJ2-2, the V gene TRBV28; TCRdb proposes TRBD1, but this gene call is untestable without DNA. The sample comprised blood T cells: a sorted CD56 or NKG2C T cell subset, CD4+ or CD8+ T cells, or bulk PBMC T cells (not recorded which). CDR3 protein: CASSPWGGKGITGELFF.